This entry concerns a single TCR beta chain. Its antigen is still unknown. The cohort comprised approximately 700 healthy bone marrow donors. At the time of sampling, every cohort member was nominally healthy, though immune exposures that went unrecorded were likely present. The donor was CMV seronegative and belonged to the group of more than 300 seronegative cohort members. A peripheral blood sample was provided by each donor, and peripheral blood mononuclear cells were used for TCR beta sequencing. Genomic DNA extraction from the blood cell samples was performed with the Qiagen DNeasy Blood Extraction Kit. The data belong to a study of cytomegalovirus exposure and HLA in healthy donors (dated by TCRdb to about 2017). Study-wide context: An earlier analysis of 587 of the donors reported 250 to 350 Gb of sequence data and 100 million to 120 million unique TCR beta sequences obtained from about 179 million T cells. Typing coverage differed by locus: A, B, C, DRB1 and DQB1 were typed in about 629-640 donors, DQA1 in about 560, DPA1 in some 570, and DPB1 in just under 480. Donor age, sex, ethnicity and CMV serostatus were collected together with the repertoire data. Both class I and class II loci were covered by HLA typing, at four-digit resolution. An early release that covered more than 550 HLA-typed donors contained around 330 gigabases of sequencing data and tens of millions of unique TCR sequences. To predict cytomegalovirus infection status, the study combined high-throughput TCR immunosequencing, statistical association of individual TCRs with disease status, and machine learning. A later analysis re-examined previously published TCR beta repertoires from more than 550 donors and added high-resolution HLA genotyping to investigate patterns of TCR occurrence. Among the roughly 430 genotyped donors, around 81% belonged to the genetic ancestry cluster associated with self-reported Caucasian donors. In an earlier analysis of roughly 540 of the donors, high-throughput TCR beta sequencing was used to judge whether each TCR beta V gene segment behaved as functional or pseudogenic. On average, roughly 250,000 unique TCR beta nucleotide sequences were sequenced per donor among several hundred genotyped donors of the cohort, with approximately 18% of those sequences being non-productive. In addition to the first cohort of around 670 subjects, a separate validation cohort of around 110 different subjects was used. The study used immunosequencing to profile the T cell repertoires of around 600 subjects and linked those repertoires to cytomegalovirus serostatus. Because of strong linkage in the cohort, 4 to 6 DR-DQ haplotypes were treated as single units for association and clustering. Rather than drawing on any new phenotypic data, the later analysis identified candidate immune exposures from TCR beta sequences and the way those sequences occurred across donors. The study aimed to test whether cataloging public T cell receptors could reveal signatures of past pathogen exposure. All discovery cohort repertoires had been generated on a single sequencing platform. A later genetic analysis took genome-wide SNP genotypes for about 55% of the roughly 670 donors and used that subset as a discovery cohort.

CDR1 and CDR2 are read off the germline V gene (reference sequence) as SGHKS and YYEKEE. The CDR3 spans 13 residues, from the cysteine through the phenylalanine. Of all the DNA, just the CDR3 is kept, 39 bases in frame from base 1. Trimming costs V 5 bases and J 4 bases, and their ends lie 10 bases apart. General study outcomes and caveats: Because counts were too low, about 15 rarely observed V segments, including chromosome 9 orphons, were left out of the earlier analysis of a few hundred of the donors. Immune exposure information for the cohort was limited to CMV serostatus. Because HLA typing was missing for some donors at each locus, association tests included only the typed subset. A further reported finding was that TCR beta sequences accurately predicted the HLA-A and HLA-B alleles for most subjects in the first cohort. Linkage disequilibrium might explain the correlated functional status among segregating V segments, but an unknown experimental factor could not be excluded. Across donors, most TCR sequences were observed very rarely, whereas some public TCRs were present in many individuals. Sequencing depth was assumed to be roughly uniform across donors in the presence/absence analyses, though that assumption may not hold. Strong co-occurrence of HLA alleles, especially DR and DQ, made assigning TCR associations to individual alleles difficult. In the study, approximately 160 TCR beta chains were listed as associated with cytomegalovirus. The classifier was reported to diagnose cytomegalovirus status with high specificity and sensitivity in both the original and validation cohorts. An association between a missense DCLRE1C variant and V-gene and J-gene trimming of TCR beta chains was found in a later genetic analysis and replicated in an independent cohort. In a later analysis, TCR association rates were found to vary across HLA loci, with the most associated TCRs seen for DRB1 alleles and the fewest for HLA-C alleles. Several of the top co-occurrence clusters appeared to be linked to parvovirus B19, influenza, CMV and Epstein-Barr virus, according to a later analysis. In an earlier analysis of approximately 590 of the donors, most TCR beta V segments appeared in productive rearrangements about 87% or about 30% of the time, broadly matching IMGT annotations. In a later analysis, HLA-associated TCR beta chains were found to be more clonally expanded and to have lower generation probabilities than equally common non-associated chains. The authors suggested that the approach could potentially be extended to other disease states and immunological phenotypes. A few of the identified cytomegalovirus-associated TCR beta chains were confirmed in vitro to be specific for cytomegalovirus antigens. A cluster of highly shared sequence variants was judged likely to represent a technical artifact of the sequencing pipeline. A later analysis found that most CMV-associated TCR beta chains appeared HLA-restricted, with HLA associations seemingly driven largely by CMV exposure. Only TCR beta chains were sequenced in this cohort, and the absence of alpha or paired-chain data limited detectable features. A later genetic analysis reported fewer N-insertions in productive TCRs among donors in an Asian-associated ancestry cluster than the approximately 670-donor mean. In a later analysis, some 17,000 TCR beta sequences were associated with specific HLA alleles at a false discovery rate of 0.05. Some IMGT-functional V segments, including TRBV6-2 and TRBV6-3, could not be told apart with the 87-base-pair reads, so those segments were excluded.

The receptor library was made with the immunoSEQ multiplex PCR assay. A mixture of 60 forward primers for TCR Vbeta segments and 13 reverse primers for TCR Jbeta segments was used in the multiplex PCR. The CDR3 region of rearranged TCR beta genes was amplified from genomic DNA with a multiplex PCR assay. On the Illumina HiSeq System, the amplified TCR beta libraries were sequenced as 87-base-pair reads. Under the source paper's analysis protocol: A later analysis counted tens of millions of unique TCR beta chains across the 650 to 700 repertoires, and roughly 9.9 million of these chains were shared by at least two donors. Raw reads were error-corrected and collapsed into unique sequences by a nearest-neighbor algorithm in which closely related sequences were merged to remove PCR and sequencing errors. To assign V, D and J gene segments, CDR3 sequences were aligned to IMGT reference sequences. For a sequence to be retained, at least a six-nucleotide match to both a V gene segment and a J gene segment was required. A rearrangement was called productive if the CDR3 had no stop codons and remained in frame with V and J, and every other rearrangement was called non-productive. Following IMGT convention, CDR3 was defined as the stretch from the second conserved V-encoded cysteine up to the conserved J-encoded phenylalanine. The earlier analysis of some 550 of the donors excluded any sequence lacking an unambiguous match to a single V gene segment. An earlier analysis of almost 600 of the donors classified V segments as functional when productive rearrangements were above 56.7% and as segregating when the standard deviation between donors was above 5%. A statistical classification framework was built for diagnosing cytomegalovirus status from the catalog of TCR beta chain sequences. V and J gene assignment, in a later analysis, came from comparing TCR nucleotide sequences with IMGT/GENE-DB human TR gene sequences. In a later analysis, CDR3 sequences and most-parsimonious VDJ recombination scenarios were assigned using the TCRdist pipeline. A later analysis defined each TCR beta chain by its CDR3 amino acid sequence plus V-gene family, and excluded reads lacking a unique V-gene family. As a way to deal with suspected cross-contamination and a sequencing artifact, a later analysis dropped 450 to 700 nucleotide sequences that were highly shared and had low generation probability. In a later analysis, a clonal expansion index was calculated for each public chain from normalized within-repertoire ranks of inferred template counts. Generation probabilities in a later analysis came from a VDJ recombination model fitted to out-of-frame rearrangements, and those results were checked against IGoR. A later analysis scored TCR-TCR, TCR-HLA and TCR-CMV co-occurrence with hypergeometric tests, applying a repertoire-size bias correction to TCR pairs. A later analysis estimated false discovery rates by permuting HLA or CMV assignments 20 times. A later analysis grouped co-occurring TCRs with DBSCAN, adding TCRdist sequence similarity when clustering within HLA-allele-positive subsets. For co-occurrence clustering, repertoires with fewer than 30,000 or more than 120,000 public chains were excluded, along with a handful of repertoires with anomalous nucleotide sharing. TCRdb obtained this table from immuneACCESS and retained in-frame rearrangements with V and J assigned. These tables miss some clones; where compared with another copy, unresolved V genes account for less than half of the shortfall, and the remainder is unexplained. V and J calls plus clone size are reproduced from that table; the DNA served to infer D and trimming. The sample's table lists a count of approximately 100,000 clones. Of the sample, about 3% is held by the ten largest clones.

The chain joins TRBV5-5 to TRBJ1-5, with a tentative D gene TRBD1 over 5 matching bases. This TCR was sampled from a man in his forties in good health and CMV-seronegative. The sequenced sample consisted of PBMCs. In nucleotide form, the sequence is TGTGCCAGCAGTCAGGGCCCTAATCAGCCCCAGCATTTT. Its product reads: CASSQGPNQPQHF.